The 28 T cell receptor beta chains below were found in one sample sequenced in a study of neurological immune-mediated disorders. TCRdb passed the 5' RACE reads through MiXCR, listing each CDR3 protein once. This table holds 30,000 or so distinct CDR3 sequences, about 4% found once. Sequences were obtained from CD4+ T cells from blood. All receptors derive from a woman aged 40 to 50 in good health.

Many counts were recorded for this clonotype. The chain employs TRBV3-1 and TRBJ2-7; D is undetermined. V was pared by 1 base and J by 4 bases, with 8 bases between. The length of the CDR3 is 13 residues. CDR1 is LGHDT and CDR2 is YNNKEL in the germline V gene (reference sequence). The DNA for the CDR3 is TGTGCCAGCAGCCAAGTAAGTGGATACGAGCAGTACTTC. Amino acids: CASSQVSGYEQYF.

Many counts were recorded for this clonotype. For the CDR3, the DNA is TGTGCCAGCAGCCAGTCCACTAACTACAATGAGCAGTTCTTC. It translates to CASSQSTNYNEQFF. The chain combines TRBV3-1 with TRBJ2-1, with D uncertain. Germline CDR1 reads LGHDT; CDR2 reads YNNKEL (reference sequence). The ends were cut back, 3 bases at V and 3 bases at J, with 9 bases in the middle. The CDR3 has 14 residues.

This clonotype showed up many times. CDR3 residues: CASGSGQGAYNEQFF. CDR3 DNA: TGCGCCAGCGGATCCGGACAGGGTGCCTACAATGAGCAGTTCTTC. This chain links TRBV5-1 with TRBJ2-1, with 8 positions matching TRBD1. In germline, CDR1 is SGHRS, CDR2 YFSETQ. J gave up 2 bases and V 7 bases, and 8 bases lay outside the gene matches. CDR3 size: 15 residues.

A note on this clonotype: One end of the junction is discordant with germline, which a read error may explain. The chain carries TRBV9 and TRBJ1-3; D not certain. The CDR3 spans 13 residues. Germline CDR1 is SGDLS and CDR2 is YYNGEE. The CDR3 coding sequence is TGTGTCAGCAGCGACCTAGTATCGGACACCATATATTTT. Amino acids: CVSSDLVSDTIYF.

The sample holds many counts of this clonotype. This sequence joins TRBV7-8 and TRBJ2-3; D is undetermined. CDR1 SGHVS and CDR2 FQNEAQ come from the germline V gene. V gave up 0 bases and J gave up 2 bases, with 15 bases separating them. The CDR3 is made up of 17 amino acids. The CDR3 sequence is CASSLAYARTTTDTQYF. In DNA form, the CDR3 reads TGTGCCAGCAGCTTAGCTTATGCTAGGACCACCACAGATACGCAGTATTTT.

This clonotype was recorded at least ten times. This rearrangement joins TRBV6-1 to TRBJ2-3, with D unclear. Germline V gives CDR1 MNHNS, CDR2 SASEGT. V lost 8 bases to trimming and J lost 4 bases, with 13 bases between them. The length of the CDR3 is 13 residues. CDR3 protein: CASSLGRADTQYF. CDR3 nucleotides: TGTGCCAGCTCCCTAGGGCGAGCAGATACGCAGTATTTT.

This clonotype was observed many times. The gene calls are TRBV12-3 or TRBV12-4 and TRBJ2-7; D unresolved. The CDR3 loop spans 13 amino acids. Trimming removed 6 bases from V and 6 bases from J, with 15 bases in between. In DNA form, the CDR3 reads TGTGCCAGCAGCCCGGTGGCAGGCGGCGAGCAGTACTTC. Amino acid sequence: CASSPVAGGEQYF.

This clonotype has a count of ten or more. V gene TRBV20-1 combines with J gene TRBJ2-1, with 7 bases identical to TRBD2. V was clipped by 5 bases and J by 4 bases; unmatched bases: 11. Germline V gene data show CDR1 as DFQATT and CDR2 as SNEGSKA (reference sequence). There are 15 residues in the CDR3. The CDR3 nucleotides are TGCAGTGCTCGTCCGGGGCGGCGGGAGTACAATGAGCAGTTCTTC. This sequence encodes CSARPGRREYNEQFF.

This clonotype appeared many times. This chain connects TRBV20-1 to TRBJ2-7; D might be TRBD1 (6 bases). V lost 6 bases and J lost 8, with 14 bases in between. From germline, CDR1 is DFQATT and CDR2 SNEGSKA (reference sequence). The CDR3 has 11 amino acids. CDR3 loop: CSAHTGQKQYF. For the CDR3, the DNA is TGCAGTGCACATACAGGGCAAAAGCAGTACTTC.

This clonotype came up many times. The gene calls are TRBV29-1 and TRBJ1-1, with unresolved D. Trimming removed 7 bases at V and 8 bases at J, with 14 bases between. Germline V CDR1 and CDR2: SQVTM, ANQGSEA. The CDR3 is 11 amino acids. CDR3 protein: CSAPTKGEAFF. For the CDR3, the DNA is TGCAGCGCGCCGACAAAAGGAGAAGCTTTCTTT. Full variable domain (remainder filled in from reference TRBV29-1 and TRBJ1-1): SAVISQKPSRDICQRGTSLTIQCQVDSQVTMMFWYRQQPGQSLTLIATANQGSEATYESGFVIDKFPISRPNLTFSTLTVSNMSPEDSSIYLCSAPTKGEAFFGQGTRLTVV.

This clonotype was observed at least ten times. The J gene is TRBJ1-3, the V gene TRBV20-1; 8 nucleotides agree with TRBD1. This CDR3 has 12 residues. Trimming at V came to 4 bases and at J to 7 bases, leaving 3 bases not matched to a gene. Germline CDR1 reads DFQATT; CDR2 reads SNEGSKA (reference sequence). The CDR3 protein is CSATQGANTIYF. DNA of the CDR3: TGCAGTGCTACCCAGGGGGCGAACACCATATATTTT.

This clonotype came up many times. CDR3 sequence reads: CASSFTGEGGEQYF. CDR3 nucleotide sequence: TGCGCCAGCAGCTTTACAGGCGAGGGGGGCGAGCAGTACTTC. This chain links TRBV5-1 with TRBJ2-7; tentatively, D is TRBD1 or TRBD2 (6 bases each). Germline V lookup: CDR1 SGHRS, CDR2 YFSETQ. Trimming took off 2 bases at V and 6 bases at J, with 15 bases between the two ends. The CDR3 is 14 amino acids.

This clonotype came up many times. The V and J genes are TRBV11-2 and TRBJ2-7; 10 nucleotides match TRBD1. V was clipped by 5 bases and J by 2 bases; unmatched bases: 18. CDR1 SGHAT and CDR2 FQNNGV come from the germline V gene. The length of the CDR3 is 19 residues. Here the CDR3 reads CASSEIPPYPGTGAYEQYF. CDR3 sequence (DNA): TGTGCCAGCAGCGAAATCCCCCCGTATCCCGGGACAGGGGCCTACGAGCAGTACTTC.

This clonotype showed up many times. DNA of the CDR3: TGCGCCAGCAGCCGCAGTATACGGACGGGGGGCGGGCCATCCTACGAGCAGTACTTC. It is translated as CASSRSIRTGGGPSYEQYF. This rearrangement joins TRBV5-1 to TRBJ2-7; D possibly corresponds to TRBD2 (7 bases). V was trimmed by 4 bases and J by 1 base, leaving 27 bases between them. This CDR3 spans 19 amino acids. Germline CDR1 SGHRS, CDR2 YFSETQ.

This clonotype was counted ten times or more. The chain has TRBV29-1 and TRBJ1-2, with D tentatively TRBD1 (5 bases). Looked up from germline, CDR1 is SQVTM and CDR2 is ANQGSEA. The V end lost 7 bases, the J end lost 0 bases, and 15 bases lay between the germline ends. There are 14 residues in the CDR3. The CDR3 protein is CSAPSGLANYGYTF. As DNA, the CDR3 is TGCAGCGCCCCATCAGGGTTAGCTAACTATGGCTACACCTTC. Based on the CDR3 plus reference TRBV29-1 and TRBJ1-2, the full variable domain is SAVISQKPSRDICQRGTSLTIQCQVDSQVTMMFWYRQQPGQSLTLIATANQGSEATYESGFVIDKFPISRPNLTFSTLTVSNMSPEDSSIYLCSAPSGLANYGYTFGSGTRLTVV.

This clonotype was found many times. The V and J genes are TRBV4-1 and TRBJ1-5; the D gene is possibly TRBD1 (6 bases). There are 16 residues in the CDR3. Trimming cost V 4 bases and J 4 bases, with 17 bases left between them. CDR1 is MGHRA, CDR2 YSYEKL, per germline. The CDR3 nucleotides read TGCGCCAGCAGCCCCTTGTCCGGGGGCGCAAATCAGCCCCAGCATTTT. It codes for CASSPLSGGANQPQHF.

This clonotype has ten or more counts. This rearrangement joins TRBV25-1 to TRBJ1-2, with D possibly TRBD1 on 5 matching bases. Germline assignment: CDR1 MGHDK and CDR2 SYGVNS. This CDR3 spans 14 amino acids. V dropped 1 base and J dropped 4 bases, with 10 bases sitting between them. The CDR3 is CASSESPQGYGYTF. For the CDR3, the DNA is TGTGCCAGCAGTGAATCTCCCCAGGGCTATGGCTACACCTTC.

The chain carries TRBV29-1 and TRBJ1-1; unclear D gene. V was clipped by 4 bases and J by 1 base, with 7 bases between them. Germline lookup yields CDR1 SQVTM and CDR2 ANQGSEA. CDR3 size: 12 residues. The DNA for the CDR3 is TGCAGCGTTGGTGCGAGGAACACTGAAGCTTTCTTT. This sequence encodes CSVGARNTEAFF.

This clonotype was seen at least ten times. The chain combines TRBV10-3 with TRBJ2-5; 8 nucleotides align to TRBD2. The germline V gene encodes CDR1 ENHRY and CDR2 SYGVKD. The CDR3 has 17 residues. V was pared by 4 bases and J by 4 bases, with 14 bases of the junction left unmatched. DNA of the CDR3: TGTGCCATCAGTGGAACTGACCCCGGGACTAGTGTAGAGACCCAGTACTTC. Encoded protein: CAISGTDPGTSVETQYF.

At least ten counts were recorded for this clonotype. V usage is TRBV6-2 or TRBV6-3 and J usage is TRBJ2-1, with D perhaps given as TRBD1 or TRBD2 (5 bases each). V lost 1 base to trimming and J lost 0 bases, with 13 bases between them. Per germline, CDR1 MNHEY and CDR2 SVGEGT. CDR3 length: 17 residues. CDR3 sequence (DNA): TGTGCCAGCAGTTACTGGGTAGGGGACCGCTCCTACAATGAGCAGTTCTTC. Translated, it gives CASSYWVGDRSYNEQFF.

This clonotype has ten or more counts. The gene calls are TRBV5-1 and TRBJ2-2; tentative D call: TRBD2 (5 bases). The germline V gene encodes CDR1 SGHRS and CDR2 YFSETQ. CDR3 size: 13 residues. V shed 3 bases and J shed 3 bases, with 6 bases lying between them. The CDR3 sequence: CASSSGYTGELFF. DNA for the CDR3: TGCGCCAGCAGCTCGGGATACACCGGGGAGCTGTTTTTT.

About this clonotype itself: A read error may be the cause here, since a much bigger clone is one base away. The CDR3 does not close with the conserved phenylalanine or tryptophan, likely indicating a read error. The chain joins TRBV5-1 to TRBJ2-3; tentatively, D is TRBD1 or TRBD2 (5 bases each). The germline V gene has CDR1 SGHRS and CDR2 YFSETQ. V was shortened by 1 base and J by 0 bases, with 12 bases between the two germline ends. The length of the CDR3 is 16 residues. This CDR3 is CASSLTGTQSTDTQYI. The CDR3 DNA follows: TGCGCCAGCAGCTTGACCGGGACGCAGAGCACAGATACGCAGTATATT.

This clonotype was observed many times. V is TRBV5-1 and J is TRBJ1-1; TRBD1 might be the D (6 bases). Trimming took 2 bases from V and 4 from J, leaving 9 bases between them. The CDR3 sequence is 13 residues long. The germline V gene has CDR1 SGHRS and CDR2 YFSETQ. The CDR3 here is CASSFRGATEAFF. For the CDR3, the DNA is TGCGCCAGCAGCTTTCGGGGGGCCACTGAAGCTTTCTTT.

This clonotype was counted at least ten times. V usage is TRBV29-1 and J usage is TRBJ2-3; 11 bases line up with TRBD2. In germline, CDR1 is SQVTM, CDR2 ANQGSEA. This CDR3 region has 15 residues. The trim removed 7 bases at V and 2 bases at J, leaving 8 bases unmatched. In nucleotides, the CDR3 is TGCAGCGCCGAGACTAGCGGGGCCGTCACAGATACGCAGTATTTT. The encoded protein is CSAETSGAVTDTQYF.

This clonotype was picked up many times. The V and J genes are TRBV5-5 and TRBJ1-1; TRBD1 matches at 10 bases. The CDR3 has 15 amino acids. Germline V gene data show CDR1 as SGHKS and CDR2 as YYEKEE (reference sequence). Trimming at V came to 0 bases and at J to 7 bases, leaving 6 bases not matched to a gene. CDR3 region: CASSLGGQGLGEAFF. DNA for the CDR3: TGTGCCAGCAGCTTGGGGGGACAGGGGCTTGGTGAAGCTTTCTTT.

This clonotype was seen ten or more times. The rearrangement joins TRBV19 to TRBJ2-2; perhaps D is TRBD1 or TRBD2 (6 bases each). The germline V gene has CDR1 LNHDA and CDR2 SQIVND (reference sequence). CDR3 size: 14 residues. V lost 6 bases, J lost 8 bases, and 16 bases lay in between. The CDR3, as DNA: TGTGCCAGTAGCCCACGGGGGCCGGTTGGGGAGCTGTTTTTT. Its translation: CASSPRGPVGELFF.

In its sample, this clonotype was seen many times. The chain couples TRBV5-1 to TRBJ2-5; D is perhaps TRBD1 (5 bases). Trimming cost V 0 bases and J 2 bases, with 8 bases left between them. This CDR3 has 14 residues. Per germline, CDR1 SGHRS and CDR2 YFSETQ. CDR3 DNA: TGCGCCAGCAGCTTGGCTCCAGGGCAAGAGACCCAGTACTTC. This gives the protein CASSLAPGQETQYF.

In its sample, this clonotype was seen many times. The genes are TRBV10-1 and TRBJ1-4; no definite D call. The CDR3 is 12 amino acids. The germline CDR1 and CDR2 sequences are WNHNN and SYGVQD (reference sequence). The V end was cut by 0 bases, the J end by 10 bases, with 6 bases between. CDR3 sequence (DNA): TGCGCCAGCAGTGAGTCGGTTGGAAAACTGTTTTTT. Its translation is CASSESVGKLFF.